A selection of T cell receptor beta chains follows, all from one sample in a study of blood T cell repertoires in COVID-19. Produced via immunoSEQ multiplex PCR; TCRdb's table is partial and in-frame only. In the table there are around 80,000 clones, 88% of which are singletons. Sequenced: peripheral blood. All receptors derive from a human donor in a cohort sampled during active COVID-19. Each CDR3 is given with its conserved first and last residue. Each record gives: clone size, J gene, D gene, V gene, CDR3 protein, CDR3 DNA. The D gene is left open where the match is weak. Rows may omit the clone size; those that give it use once, few, many or a size class.

clone_size: -
j_call: TRBJ1-5
d_call: -
v_call: TRBV2
cdr3_aa: CASSGQGNQPQHF
cdr3_nt: TGTGCCAGCAGTGGACAGGGCAATCAGCCCCAGCATTTT

clone_size: -
j_call: TRBJ2-1
d_call: TRBD2
v_call: TRBV7-8
cdr3_aa: CASTGTSGGPGEQFF
cdr3_nt: TGTGCCAGCACCGGGACTAGCGGGGGGCCGGGGGAGCAGTTCTTC

clone_size: -
j_call: TRBJ2-2
d_call: -
v_call: TRBV19
cdr3_aa: CASSIGGGPGELFF
cdr3_nt: TGTGCCAGTAGTATAGGGGGGGGGCCCGGGGAGCTGTTTTTT

clone_size: -
j_call: TRBJ2-3
d_call: TRBD2
v_call: TRBV5-1
cdr3_aa: CASSLRASGAGVVTDTQYF
cdr3_nt: TGCGCCAGCAGCCTCCGGGCTAGCGGGGCCGGTGTTGTCACAGATACGCAGTATTTT

clone_size: -
j_call: TRBJ1-1
d_call: -
v_call: TRBV10-2
cdr3_aa: CASSEQANTEAFF
cdr3_nt: TGCGCCAGCAGTGAACAGGCGAACACTGAAGCTTTCTTT

clone_size: -
j_call: TRBJ2-5
d_call: -
v_call: TRBV18
cdr3_aa: CASSPQGGETQYF
cdr3_nt: TGTGCCAGCTCCCCGCAGGGGGGAGAGACCCAGTACTTC

clone_size: -
j_call: TRBJ2-7
d_call: TRBD2
v_call: TRBV19
cdr3_aa: CASSVSPGRRAGGAYEQYF
cdr3_nt: TGTGCCAGTAGTGTCTCCCCCGGAAGACGGGCGGGAGGGGCCTACGAGCAGTACTTC

clone_size: -
j_call: TRBJ1-1
d_call: -
v_call: TRBV18
cdr3_aa: CASSRLNTEAFF
cdr3_nt: TGTGCCAGCTCACGACTCAACACTGAAGCTTTCTTT

clone_size: -
j_call: TRBJ2-3
d_call: TRBD2
v_call: TRBV7-6
cdr3_aa: CASRAGGAAQSTDTQYF
cdr3_nt: TGTGCCAGCAGGGCCGGGGGGGCCGCCCAATCCACAGATACGCAGTATTTT

clone_size: once
j_call: TRBJ2-1
d_call: -
v_call: TRBV5-1
cdr3_aa: CASAGRGVSYNEQFF
cdr3_nt: TGCGCCAGCGCGGGGAGGGGGGTATCCTACAATGAGCAGTTCTTC

clone_size: -
j_call: TRBJ1-5
d_call: TRBD1
v_call: TRBV2
cdr3_aa: CASSVTGGNQPQHF
cdr3_nt: TGTGCCAGCAGTGTTACAGGGGGCAATCAGCCCCAGCATTTT

clone_size: -
j_call: TRBJ2-1
d_call: TRBD2
v_call: TRBV5-5
cdr3_aa: CASSLAPIAGYNEQFF
cdr3_nt: TGTGCCAGCAGCTTGGCTCCCATAGCGGGGTACAATGAGCAGTTCTTC

clone_size: -
j_call: TRBJ2-3
d_call: -
v_call: TRBV10-1
cdr3_aa: CASSDTGTDTQYF
cdr3_nt: TGCGCCAGCAGTGATACGGGCACAGATACGCAGTATTTT

clone_size: -
j_call: TRBJ2-3
d_call: -
v_call: TRBV19
cdr3_aa: CASVYRWGDPTHTQYF
cdr3_nt: TGTGCCAGTGTATACCGGTGGGGGGACCCCACCCATACGCAGTATTTT

clone_size: -
j_call: TRBJ2-1
d_call: TRBD2
v_call: TRBV19
cdr3_aa: CASSMGLAGGGYNEQFF
cdr3_nt: TGTGCCAGTAGTATGGGACTAGCGGGAGGCGGGTACAATGAGCAGTTCTTC

clone_size: -
j_call: TRBJ1-5
d_call: -
v_call: TRBV28
cdr3_aa: CASNPVSVDQPQHF
cdr3_nt: TGTGCCAGCAATCCCGTTAGTGTTGATCAGCCCCAGCATTTT

clone_size: -
j_call: TRBJ1-4
d_call: -
v_call: TRBV6-5
cdr3_aa: CASSRREGPNEKLFF
cdr3_nt: TGTGCCAGCAGCCGCCGGGAGGGTCCTAATGAAAAACTGTTTTTT

clone_size: -
j_call: TRBJ2-3
d_call: TRBD2
v_call: TRBV7-2
cdr3_aa: CASSSRRGGTDTQYF
cdr3_nt: TGTGCCAGCAGCTCGCGTCGGGGGGGCACAGATACGCAGTATTTT

clone_size: -
j_call: TRBJ2-3
d_call: TRBD2
v_call: TRBV4-2
cdr3_aa: CASSSWTSGDRVDTQYF
cdr3_nt: TGTGCCAGCAGCTCCTGGACTAGCGGGGACCGGGTGGATACGCAGTATTTT

clone_size: once
j_call: TRBJ1-1
d_call: -
v_call: TRBV28
cdr3_aa: CASSRGNTEAFF
cdr3_nt: TGTGCCAGCAGTCGAGGGAACACTGAAGCTTTCTTT